Below, 28 T cell receptor beta chains from the same sample are listed, as sequenced in a study of T-cell memory formation after mild COVID-19. A single record per CDR3 protein comes from TCRdb applying MiXCR to the 5' RACE reads. The sample has about 39,000 distinct CDR3 sequences; less than 8% are singletons. The sequenced sample consisted of PBMCs or a T cell subset sorted from them (not recorded which). The receptor source for this set is an adult who had mild COVID-19 (a few samples of this study predate the infection). Cell type and time point are not known.

This clonotype was counted ten times or more. The chain links TRBV18 to TRBJ1-5; TRBD1 aligns across 7 bases. V shed 1 base and J 5 bases; nucleotides not matched to a gene: 2. The length of the CDR3 is 14 residues. Germline V gene sequence: CDR1 KGHSH, CDR2 LQKENI. The CDR3 sequence: CASSPRQGDQPQHF. The CDR3 DNA reads as TGTGCCAGCTCACCACGCCAGGGGGATCAGCCCCAGCATTTT.

This sequence joins TRBV7-2 and TRBJ2-2, with 9 bases fitting TRBD1. CDR3 length: 16 amino acids. J lost 5 bases, V lost 10 bases, and 14 bases had no gene match. CDR1 and CDR2 (germline): SGHTA, FQGNSA. The CDR3 region has the DNA TGTGCCACCTATAATACAGGGGGCCCGCGGACCGGGGAGCTGTTTTTT. Encoded protein: CATYNTGGPRTGELFF.

There are many counts of this clonotype. The chain employs TRBV20-1 and TRBJ1-2; 7 positions agree with TRBD1. Looked up from germline, CDR1 is DFQATT and CDR2 is SNEGSKA (reference sequence). V shed 3 bases and J 1 base; nucleotides not matched to a gene: 2. The CDR3 sequence is 13 residues long. The CDR3 region has the DNA TGCAGTGCTAGGGCAGGGGGTAACTATGGCTACACCTTC. Its protein product is CSARAGGNYGYTF.

This clonotype has just a few counts. The chain has TRBV4-1 and TRBJ2-1; 8 bases map to TRBD2. CDR3 size: 16 residues. With 0 bases clipped from V and 7 bases from J, the junction kept 8 bases outside the gene matches. The germline CDR1 and CDR2 sequences are MGHRA and YSYEKL. CDR3 amino acids: CASSQEASGQFNEQFF. CDR3 nucleotide sequence: TGCGCCAGCAGCCAAGAGGCTAGCGGGCAATTTAATGAGCAGTTCTTC.

This clonotype occurred a few times. The chain couples TRBV7-9 to TRBJ1-2; D gene uncertain. Germline V gene lookup returns CDR1 SEHNR and CDR2 FQNEAQ (reference sequence). This CDR3 has 15 amino acids. Trimming stripped 6 bases from V and 1 base from J, with 15 bases between. As DNA, the CDR3 is TGTGCCAGCAGGGCAGGAGCACAGAGTAACTATGGCTACACCTTC. It specifies CASRAGAQSNYGYTF.

This clonotype has just a few counts. V is TRBV9 and J is TRBJ1-1; weak D call: TRBD1 (5 bases). In germline, CDR1 is SGDLS, CDR2 YYNGEE. Trimming pared 0 bases from V and 3 bases from J, leaving 12 bases between. The CDR3 spans 15 residues. The CDR3 DNA follows: TGTGCCAGCAGCGTAGTTGGTCAGGGAGACACTGAAGCTTTCTTT. Its protein product is CASSVVGQGDTEAFF.

This clonotype was seen a handful of times. This rearrangement joins TRBV2 to TRBJ2-7; 7 bases align to TRBD2. Trimming cost V 7 bases and J 4 bases; bases outside gene matches: 13. The CDR3 length is 15 residues. Germline CDR1 reads SNHLY; CDR2 reads FYNNEI. The CDR3 nucleotides are TGTGCCAGCACTCCCAGCGGGGCTCGGACTTACGAGCAGTACTTC. It yields the protein CASTPSGARTYEQYF. The full variable domain, completed using reference TRBV2 and TRBJ2-7, is EPEVTQTPSHQVTQMGQEVILRCVPISNHLYFYWYRQILGQKVEFLVSFYNNEISEKSEIFDDQFSVERPDGSNFTLKIRSTKLEDSAMYFCASTPSGARTYEQYFGPGTRLTVT.

J is TRBJ2-7 and V is TRBV19; the D gene is possibly TRBD2 (6 bases). The CDR3 is 17 residues long. V was cut by 3 bases and J by 2 bases, with 20 bases left in between. The germline CDR1 and CDR2 sequences are LNHDA and SQIVND (reference sequence). The CDR3 DNA follows: TGTGCCAGTAGTATCCATGCTCGGGGCGGGACGACCTACGAGCAGTACTTC. Residues: CASSIHARGGTTYEQYF.

The table lists this clonotype with a few counts. CDR3 nucleotide sequence: TGTGCCAGCTCACCAGGCAACAATCAGCCCCAGCATTTT. It codes for CASSPGNNQPQHF. The V call is TRBV18, the J call TRBJ1-5; D is unclear. The CDR3 is made up of 13 amino acids. Trimming left V 2 bases short and J 3 bases short, with 5 bases between. The germline V gene encodes CDR1 KGHSH and CDR2 LQKENI.

This clonotype was observed many times. The genes are TRBV7-2 and TRBJ2-7; TRBD2 agrees at 8 bases. V was pared by 5 bases and J by 5 bases, with 11 bases of the junction left unmatched. Germline V lookup: CDR1 SGHTA, CDR2 FQGNSA. The CDR3 is 15 residues long. The CDR3 bases are TGTGCCAGCAGCATTAGCGGGATCTCGGCCCACGAGCAGTACTTC. Encoded protein: CASSISGISAHEQYF.

The table lists this clonotype with many counts. V usage is TRBV5-1 and J usage is TRBJ1-1; 8 positions agree with TRBD1. V lost 0 bases, J lost 4 bases, and 5 bases stayed unmatched. This CDR3 comprises 15 residues. CDR1 is SGHRS and CDR2 is YFSETQ in the germline V gene. The chain's CDR3 is CASSLGGQGTTEAFF. DNA of the CDR3: TGCGCCAGCAGCTTGGGCGGACAGGGAACCACTGAAGCTTTCTTT.

This clonotype was seen a few times. The chain employs TRBV12-3 or TRBV12-4 and TRBJ1-5, with TRBD1 as a possible D gene (5 bases). V gave up 6 bases and J gave up 6 bases, with 12 bases separating them. The CDR3 length is 13 residues. In DNA, the CDR3 is TGTGCCAGCAGCACGGGGGGAGCTCAGCCCCAGCATTTT. It translates to CASSTGGAQPQHF.

The sample holds many counts of this clonotype. This chain joins TRBV7-2 and TRBJ2-1, with TRBD2 identical over 11 bases. V gave up 2 bases and J gave up 6 bases; unmatched junction bases: 3. The length of the CDR3 is 15 residues. Germline V lookup: CDR1 SGHTA, CDR2 FQGNSA. CDR3 DNA: TGTGCCAGCAGCTTATCGCTAGCGGGAGGCAATGAGCAGTTCTTC. Its translation: CASSLSLAGGNEQFF. Using reference TRBV7-2 and TRBJ2-1 for the parts outside the CDR3, the full variable domain is GAGVSQSPSNKVTEKGKDVELRCDPISGHTALYWYRQSLGQGLEFLIYFQGNSAPDKSGLPSDRFSAERTGGSVSTLTIQRTQQEDSAVYLCASSLSLAGGNEQFFGPGTRLTVL.

This clonotype was seen ten or more times. The chain is built from TRBV25-1 and TRBJ2-1; 11 nucleotides agree with TRBD1. Germline V lookup: CDR1 MGHDK, CDR2 SYGVNS. V dropped 3 bases and J dropped 6; count of bases not matched to a gene: 7. The CDR3 extends over 16 amino acids. For the CDR3, the DNA is TGTGCCAGCAGTGACGCGACCGGGACAGGGGGCAATGAGCAGTTCTTC. It translates to CASSDATGTGGNEQFF. The full variable domain, rest sourced from reference TRBV25-1 and TRBJ2-1, is EADIYQTPRYLVIGTGKKITLECSQTMGHDKMYWYQQDPGMELHLIHYSYGVNSTEKGDLSSESTVSRIRTEHFPLTLESARPSHTSQYLCASSDATGTGGNEQFFGPGTRLTVL.

This clonotype was seen repeatedly, ten times or more. The chain uses TRBV4-2 and TRBJ2-3; D call uncertain. With 1 base removed from V and 5 bases from J, the gap between germline ends came to 7 bases. This CDR3 is built from 13 residues. Germline CDR1 reads LGHNA; CDR2 reads YNFKEQ. CDR3 loop: CASSQVPGDTQYF. The CDR3 coding sequence is TGTGCCAGCAGCCAAGTCCCCGGAGATACGCAGTATTTT.

This clonotype was seen a few times. The chain joins TRBV18 to TRBJ2-3, with 9 bases identical to TRBD1. V trimming: 5 bases; J trimming: 6 bases; junction bases outside the gene matches: 9. CDR1 is KGHSH and CDR2 is LQKENI in the germline V gene. The CDR3 extends over 15 amino acids. The CDR3 bases are TGTGCCAGCTCAACGCCGGGACAGGGAGGGGATACGCAGTATTTT. It encodes CASSTPGQGGDTQYF.

This clonotype was counted ten times or more. The V call is TRBV5-1, the J call TRBJ2-1; possibly TRBD1 or TRBD2 for D (6 bases each). V gave up 0 bases and J gave up 9 bases, with 13 bases separating them. In germline, CDR1 is SGHRS, CDR2 YFSETQ. The length of the CDR3 is 14 residues. In DNA form, the CDR3 reads TGCGCCAGCAGCTTGGTACAGGGAGGCAGTGAGCAGTTCTTC. This codes for CASSLVQGGSEQFF.

V and J are TRBV10-3 and TRBJ1-2, with D unresolved. From germline, CDR1 is ENHRY and CDR2 SYGVKD. V shed 2 bases and J shed 4 bases, with 5 bases lying between them. The CDR3 loop spans 12 amino acids. CDR3 DNA sequence: TGTGCCATCAGTGAGGGAGGCTATGGCTACACCTTC. As protein: CAISEGGYGYTF.

The chain recombines TRBV19 with TRBJ1-5; 8 bases match TRBD1. The germline gives CDR1 LNHDA, CDR2 SQIVND (reference sequence). This CDR3 comprises 14 residues. Trimming at V came to 6 bases and at J to 3 bases, leaving 4 bases not matched to a gene. CDR3 residues: CASRGTGSNQPQHF. DNA for the CDR3: TGTGCCAGTAGGGGGACAGGCTCCAATCAGCCCCAGCATTTT.

Points on this clonotype: Mismatch with germline at one junction end may stem from a read error. V usage is TRBV20-1 and J usage is TRBJ1-2; weak D call: TRBD1 (6 bases). This CDR3 is 12 amino acids long. Germline V gene lookup returns CDR1 DFQATT and CDR2 SNEGSKA (reference sequence). CDR3 DNA sequence: TGCAGTGCTGGGCAGGGGAAATATGACTACACCTTC. It codes for CSAGQGKYDYTF.

This clonotype was picked up many times. The V call is TRBV29-1, the J call TRBJ1-1; 7 nucleotides align to TRBD1. The CDR3 length is 12 residues. Germline loops: CDR1 SQVTM, CDR2 ANQGSEA. Trimming at V came to 6 bases and at J to 6 bases, leaving 7 bases not matched to a gene. CDR3 region: CSVQPGTAEAFF. In DNA form, the CDR3 reads TGCAGCGTCCAACCCGGGACAGCTGAAGCTTTCTTT.

This clonotype was seen ten or more times. J is TRBJ2-1 and V is TRBV4-3, with 11 nucleotides matching TRBD2. The trim removed 0 bases at V and 6 bases at J, leaving 7 bases unmatched. Germline V lookup: CDR1 LGHNA, CDR2 YSLEER. The CDR3 covers 17 residues. Written as DNA, the CDR3 is TGCGCCAGCAGCCAAGATCGATTAGCGGGAGGGGGCAATGAGCAGTTCTTC. It yields the protein CASSQDRLAGGGNEQFF.

This clonotype occurred many times. J is TRBJ2-7 and V is TRBV6-2 or TRBV6-3, with D possibly TRBD2 on 6 matching bases. There are 16 residues in the CDR3. The germline V gene has CDR1 MNHEY and CDR2 SVGEGT. Trimming pared 6 bases from V and 3 bases from J, leaving 21 bases between. Written as DNA, the CDR3 is TGTGCCAGCAGCTCCCCAACCCACCTAGCGCTCTACGAGCAGTACTTC. It encodes CASSSPTHLALYEQYF.

This chain joins TRBV20-1 and TRBJ1-1; D gene unclear. Per germline, CDR1 DFQATT and CDR2 SNEGSKA (reference sequence). With 3 bases removed from V and 0 bases from J, the gap between germline ends came to 11 bases. The CDR3 has 14 amino acids. The CDR3 sequence: CSARAIELNTEAFF. The CDR3 nucleotides read TGCAGTGCTAGGGCTATAGAGTTGAACACTGAAGCTTTCTTT.

A remark on this clonotype: One end of the junction fails to match germline, which may point to a read error. The chain combines TRBV2 with TRBJ1-1; D unclear. The CDR3 spans 15 residues. CDR1 and CDR2 from the germline V gene are SNHLY and FYNNEI. The CDR3 nucleotides are TGTGACAGCAGTGCATTCACGGCGGGTTACACTGAAGCTTTCTTT. This sequence encodes CDSSAFTAGYTEAFF.

V usage is TRBV5-1 and J usage is TRBJ1-5, with D perhaps matching TRBD1 (6 bases). The V gene's germline CDR1 is SGHRS and CDR2 YFSETQ. V dropped 0 bases and J dropped 6 bases, with 13 bases sitting between them. The CDR3 loop spans 15 amino acids. Here the CDR3 DNA reads TGCGCCAGCAGCTTGGTGGCAGGGGTGGGTCAGCCCCAGCATTTT. Translated, it gives CASSLVAGVGQPQHF.

This chain links TRBV30 with TRBJ2-3; D gene uncertain. The CDR3 is 13 amino acids. Germline V CDR1 and CDR2: GTSNPN, SVGIG (reference sequence). Trimming took 0 bases from V and 6 from J, leaving 10 bases between them. CDR3 region: CAWSVTSLDTQYF. The CDR3 nucleotides read TGTGCCTGGAGTGTCACCTCCTTGGATACGCAGTATTTT.

The sample holds a few counts of this clonotype. The chain joins TRBV30 to TRBJ1-1; the match to TRBD1 covers 9 bases. The CDR3 is 13 amino acids. Germline CDR1 and CDR2: GTSNPN and SVGIG (reference sequence). J lost 4 bases, V lost 1 base, and 1 base had no gene match. CDR3 amino acids: CAWSGQGGTEAFF. The DNA of the CDR3 is TGTGCCTGGAGTGGACAGGGGGGCACTGAAGCTTTCTTT.